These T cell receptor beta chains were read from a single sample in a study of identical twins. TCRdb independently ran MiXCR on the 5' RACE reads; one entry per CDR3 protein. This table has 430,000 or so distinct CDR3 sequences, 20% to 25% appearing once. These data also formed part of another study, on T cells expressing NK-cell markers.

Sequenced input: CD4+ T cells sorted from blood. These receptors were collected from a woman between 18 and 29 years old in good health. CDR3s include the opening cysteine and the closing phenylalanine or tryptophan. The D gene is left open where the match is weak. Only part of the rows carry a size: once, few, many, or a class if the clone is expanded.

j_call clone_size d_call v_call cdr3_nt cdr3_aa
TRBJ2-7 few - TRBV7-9 TGTGCCAGCAGCGCCCTGGTCGAGCAGTACTTC CASSALVEQYF
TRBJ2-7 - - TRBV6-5 TGTGCCAGCAGTTACACGATGAAACATTGGGCCTACGAGCAGTACTTC CASSYTMKHWAYEQYF
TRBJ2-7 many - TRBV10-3 TGTGCCATCAGTGAGCCCTCCTACGAGCAGTACTTC CAISEPSYEQYF
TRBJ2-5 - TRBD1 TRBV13 TGTGCCAGCAGCCAAGAGGGGACAGGGTCCCCGGGAGAGACCCAGTACTTC CASSQEGTGSPGETQYF
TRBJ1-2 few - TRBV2 TGTGCCAGCAACCCCCAGGGGTCCCTACAAACTGGCTACACCTTC CASNPQGSLQTGYTF
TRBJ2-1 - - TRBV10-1 TGCGCCAGCAGTCATTTAACTGGCCACAATGAGCAGTTCTTC CASSHLTGHNEQFF
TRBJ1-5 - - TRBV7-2 TGTGCCAGCAGCTCTGACGGGGGGTGGAATCAGCCCCAGCATTTT CASSSDGGWNQPQHF
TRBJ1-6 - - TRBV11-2 TGTGCCAGCAGCTTAGAGCCAGGGAGTCGGTCACCCCTCCACTTT CASSLEPGSRSPLHF
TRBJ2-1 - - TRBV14 TGTGCCAGCAGCCAGGCTACTACCCGCGGTGAGCAGTTCTTC CASSQATTRGEQFF
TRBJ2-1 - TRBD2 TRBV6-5 TGTGCCAGCAGTTACTCACGGCTAGCGGTGAACAATGAGCAGTTCTTC CASSYSRLAVNNEQFF
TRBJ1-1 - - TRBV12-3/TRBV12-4 TGTGCCAGCAGAGCGTACAGGGCGGCGGCTTTCTTT CASRAYRAAAFF
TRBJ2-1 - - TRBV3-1 TGTGCCAGCAGCCAAGATTTTTATGGGTTCTCCTACAATGAGCAGTTCTTC CASSQDFYGFSYNEQFF
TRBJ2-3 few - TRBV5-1 TGCGCCAGCAGCAATAACGATTGGTGGGAGGCCCTCGGAGATACGCAGTATTTT CASSNNDWWEALGDTQYF
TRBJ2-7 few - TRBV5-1 TGCGCCACGCCCGGGGGCGATTCCTCCTACGAGCAGTACTTC CATPGGDSSYEQYF
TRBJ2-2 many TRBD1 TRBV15 TGTGCCACCAGCAGAGGGGACAGGGCTCCCGGGGAGCTGTTTTTT CATSRGDRAPGELFF
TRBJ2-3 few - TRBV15 TGTGCCACCAGCAGAGATGCTCCCAGCACAGATACGCAGTATTTT CATSRDAPSTDTQYF
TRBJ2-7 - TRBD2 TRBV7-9 TGTGCCAGCAGCTCCCCCAGGACTAGTCTCTACGAGCAGTACTTC CASSSPRTSLYEQYF
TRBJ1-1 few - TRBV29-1 TGCAGCGTCCAAGGGGACGGGGGCCCAACGTCTGAAGCTTTCTTT CSVQGDGGPTSEAFF
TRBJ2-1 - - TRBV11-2 TGTGCCAGCAGCTTAGGGGTAGTCCCCTACAATGAGCAGTTCTTC CASSLGVVPYNEQFF
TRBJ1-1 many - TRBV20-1 TGCAGTGCTAGAAAAGGGGGAGAAGCTTTCTTT CSARKGGEAFF
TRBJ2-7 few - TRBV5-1 TGCGCCAGCAGCTTGAGTACGGGGTTGAACGAGCAGTACTTC CASSLSTGLNEQYF
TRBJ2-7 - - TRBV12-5 TGTGCTAGTGGGACTACGGGTTCCTACGAGCAGTACTTC CASGTTGSYEQYF
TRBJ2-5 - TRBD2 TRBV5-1 TGCGCCAGCAGCTCTCAGCGGGACTCAGAGACCCAGTACTTC CASSSQRDSETQYF
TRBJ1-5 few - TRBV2 TGTGCCAGCCTTGAAAAATTTCCTCAGCCCCAGCATTTT CASLEKFPQPQHF
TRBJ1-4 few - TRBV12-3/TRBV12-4 TGTGCCAGCAGTGGACGGGCGGCGGCTAATGAAAAACTGTTTTTT CASSGRAAANEKLFF
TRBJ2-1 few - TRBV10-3 TGTGCCATCGGGGGCGGCGTACAGGACAATGAGCAGTTCTTC CAIGGGVQDNEQFF
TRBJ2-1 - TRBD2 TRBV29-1 TGCAGCGTTGAAGGCGGGGGTAGCTCCTACAATGAGCAGTTCTTC CSVEGGGSSYNEQFF
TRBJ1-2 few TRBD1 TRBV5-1 TGCGCCAGCAGCATACCGGGACAGTATGGCTACACCTTC CASSIPGQYGYTF
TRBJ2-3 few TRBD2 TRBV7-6 TGTGCCAGCAGCTTAGTCGGGCTAGCGGGCACAGATACGCAGTATTTT CASSLVGLAGTDTQYF
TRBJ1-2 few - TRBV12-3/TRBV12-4 TGTGCCAGCAGTCGAGAGGTGGGGAACTATGGCTACACCTTC CASSREVGNYGYTF
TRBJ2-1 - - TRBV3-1 TGTGCCAGCAGCCAAAGACTAGGGGCGGGAAGTGAGCAGTTCTTC CASSQRLGAGSEQFF
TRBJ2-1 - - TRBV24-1 TGTGCCACCAGTGATTTCGGGACTGTTGGGACCAATGAGCAGTTCTTC CATSDFGTVGTNEQFF
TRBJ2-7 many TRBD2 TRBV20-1 TGCAGTGCTAGAGATCGACTAGCAGGCGAGCAGTACTTC CSARDRLAGEQYF
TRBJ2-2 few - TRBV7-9 TGTGCCAGCAGCTTAGCAGGCCCCGGGGAGCTGTTTTTT CASSLAGPGELFF
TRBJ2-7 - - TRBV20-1 TGCAGTGCTAGAGATTTAGGTAGGGGGGCCGCCTACGAGCAGTACTTC CSARDLGRGAAYEQYF
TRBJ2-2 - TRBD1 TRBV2 TGTGCCAGCAGTGTGGACAGGGCATTCGACGGGGAGCTGTTTTTT CASSVDRAFDGELFF
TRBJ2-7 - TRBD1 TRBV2 TGTGCCAGCAGAGGGGACAGCGTTTACGAGCAGTACTTC CASRGDSVYEQYF
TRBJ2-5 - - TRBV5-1 TGCGCCAGCAGCCACCACGGGGGCTTGGGGGATTATAGACAAGAGACCCAGTACTTC CASSHHGGLGDYRQETQYF
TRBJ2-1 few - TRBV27 TGTGCCAGCAGGAGGGCAGGGTCACCTTACAATGAGCAGTTCTTC CASRRAGSPYNEQFF
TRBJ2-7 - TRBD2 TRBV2 TGTGCCAGCAGTCAACGGGAGGGCTCGGTGCAGCAGTACTTC CASSQREGSVQQYF
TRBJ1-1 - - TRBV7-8 TGTGCCAGCAGCTTATTCAGCCTAAACACTGAAGCTTTCTTT CASSLFSLNTEAFF
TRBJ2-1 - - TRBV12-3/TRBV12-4 TGTGCCAGCAGTTTAAAGTTAGGGACCACCCCAGGGTTCTTC CASSLKLGTTPGFF
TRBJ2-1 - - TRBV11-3 TGTGCCAGCAGCTCCGACCCGCAAAATGAGCAGTTCTTC CASSSDPQNEQFF
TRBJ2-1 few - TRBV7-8 TGTGCCAGCAGCCGGAGGGACTGGACTTACAATGAGCAGTTCTTC CASSRRDWTYNEQFF
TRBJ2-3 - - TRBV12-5 TGTGCTAGTGGTCTCCGGGCGATCGATACGCAGTATTTT CASGLRAIDTQYF
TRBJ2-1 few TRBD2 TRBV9 TGTGCCAGCAGCGACCGGACTAGCGGGAGTCGAAATGAGCAGTTCTTC CASSDRTSGSRNEQFF
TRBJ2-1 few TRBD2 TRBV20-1 TGCAGTGCTAGAGCCAGCGGGAGGGCCACCGATGAGCAGTTCTTC CSARASGRATDEQFF